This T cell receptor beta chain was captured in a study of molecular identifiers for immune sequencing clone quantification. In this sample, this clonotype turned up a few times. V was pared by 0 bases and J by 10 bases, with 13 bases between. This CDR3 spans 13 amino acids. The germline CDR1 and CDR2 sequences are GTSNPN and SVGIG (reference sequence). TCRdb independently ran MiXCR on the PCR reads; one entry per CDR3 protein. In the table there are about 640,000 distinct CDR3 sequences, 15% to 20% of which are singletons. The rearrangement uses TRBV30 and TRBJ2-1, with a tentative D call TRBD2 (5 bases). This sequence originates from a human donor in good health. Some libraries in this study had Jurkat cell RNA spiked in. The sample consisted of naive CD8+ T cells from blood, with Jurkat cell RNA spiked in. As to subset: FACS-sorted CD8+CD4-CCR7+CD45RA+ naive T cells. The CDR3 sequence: CAWSVAVAEEQFF. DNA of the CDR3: TGTGCCTGGAGTGTAGCGGTGGCGGAAGAGCAGTTCTTC.